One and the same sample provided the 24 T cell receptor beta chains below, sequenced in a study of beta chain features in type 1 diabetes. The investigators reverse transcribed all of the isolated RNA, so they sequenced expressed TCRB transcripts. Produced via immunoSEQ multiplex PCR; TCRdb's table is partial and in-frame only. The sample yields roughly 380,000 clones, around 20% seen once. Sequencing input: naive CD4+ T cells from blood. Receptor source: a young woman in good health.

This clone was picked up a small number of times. CDR3 nucleotides: TGTGCCTGGAGGGGACAGGGGGCAGGGGAGCAGTTCTTC. Translated, it gives CAWRGQGAGEQFF. This chain connects TRBV30 to TRBJ2-1, with 12 nucleotides matching TRBD1. The CDR3 is 13 residues long. The germline V gene encodes CDR1 GTSNPN and CDR2 SVGIG (reference sequence). The V segment lost 3 bases and the J segment 10 bases; nucleotides outside the gene matches: 4.

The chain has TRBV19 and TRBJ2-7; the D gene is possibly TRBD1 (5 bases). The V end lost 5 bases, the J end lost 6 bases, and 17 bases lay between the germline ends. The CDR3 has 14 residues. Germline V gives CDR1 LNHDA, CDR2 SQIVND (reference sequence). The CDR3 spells CASSGPYRPFEQYF. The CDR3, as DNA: TGTGCCAGTAGTGGGCCTTACAGGCCTTTCGAGCAGTACTTC.

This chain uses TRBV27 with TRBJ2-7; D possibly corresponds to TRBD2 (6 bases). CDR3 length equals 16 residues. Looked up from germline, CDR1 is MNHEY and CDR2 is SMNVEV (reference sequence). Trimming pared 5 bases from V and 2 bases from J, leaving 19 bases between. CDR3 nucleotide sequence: TGTGCCAGCAGTCCTCCTCGAGGAGCGGGCGCCTACGAGCAGTACTTC. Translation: CASSPPRGAGAYEQYF.

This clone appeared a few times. The CDR3 sequence: CASTKEETYNEQFF. The CDR3 DNA reads TGCGCCAGCACAAAGGAGGAAACCTACAATGAGCAGTTCTTC. The chain combines TRBV5-1 with TRBJ2-1; a possible D gene is TRBD2 (5 bases). Trimming left V 6 bases short and J 2 bases short, with 12 bases between. The CDR3 totals 14 residues. The V gene's germline CDR1 is SGHRS and CDR2 YFSETQ.

In nucleotides, the CDR3 is TGTGCCAGCAGCTTCGGGACTAGCATCGCTTACGAGCAGTACTTC. It translates to CASSFGTSIAYEQYF. This chain links TRBV7-2 with TRBJ2-7; 9 bases match TRBD2. The CDR3 is 15 amino acids. Germline assignment: CDR1 SGHTA and CDR2 FQGNSA. J lost 4 bases, V lost 3 bases, and 7 bases had no gene match.

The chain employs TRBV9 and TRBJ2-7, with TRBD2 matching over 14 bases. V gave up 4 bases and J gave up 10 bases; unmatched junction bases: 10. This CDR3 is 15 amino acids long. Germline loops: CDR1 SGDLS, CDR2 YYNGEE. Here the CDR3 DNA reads TGTGCCAGCAGCCCGTCTGAGGGACTAGCGGGAGTTCAGTACTTC. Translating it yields CASSPSEGLAGVQYF.

CDR3 nucleotide sequence: TGCGCCAGCAGCCAAACGACAGGGATTAACTATGGCTACACCTTC. Its translation is CASSQTTGINYGYTF. This rearrangement joins TRBV4-3 to TRBJ1-2; 7 bases fit TRBD1. The CDR3 is 15 residues long. Germline values: CDR1 LGHNA, CDR2 YSLEER. V lost 2 bases to trimming and J lost 1 base; unmatched junction nucleotides: 4.

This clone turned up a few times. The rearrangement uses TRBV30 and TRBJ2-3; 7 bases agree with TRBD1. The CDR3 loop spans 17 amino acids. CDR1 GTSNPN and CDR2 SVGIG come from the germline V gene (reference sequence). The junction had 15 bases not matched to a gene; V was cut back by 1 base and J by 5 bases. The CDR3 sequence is CAWSGGRGQAWGDTQYF. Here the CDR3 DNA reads TGTGCCTGGAGTGGGGGCCGCGGACAGGCCTGGGGAGATACGCAGTATTTT.

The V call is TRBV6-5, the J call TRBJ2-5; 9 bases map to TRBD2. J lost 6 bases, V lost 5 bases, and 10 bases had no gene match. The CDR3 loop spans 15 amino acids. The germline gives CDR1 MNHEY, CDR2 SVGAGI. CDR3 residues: CASSPAGGLRKTQYF. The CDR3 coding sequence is TGTGCCAGCAGTCCTGCGGGGGGGCTCAGAAAGACCCAGTACTTC.

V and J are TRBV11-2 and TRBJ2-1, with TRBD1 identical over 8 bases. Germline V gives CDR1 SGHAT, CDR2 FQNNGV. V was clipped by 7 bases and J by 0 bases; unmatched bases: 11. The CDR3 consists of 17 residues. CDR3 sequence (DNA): TGTGCCAGCAACCGGGACAGGTACCCTGGCTCCTACAATGAGCAGTTCTTC. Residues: CASNRDRYPGSYNEQFF. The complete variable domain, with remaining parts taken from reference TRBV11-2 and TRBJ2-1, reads EAGVAQSPRYKIIEKRQSVAFWCNPISGHATLYWYQQILGQGPKLLIQFQNNGVVDDSQLPKDRFSAERLKGVDSTLKIQPAKLEDSAVYLCASNRDRYPGSYNEQFFGPGTRLTVL.

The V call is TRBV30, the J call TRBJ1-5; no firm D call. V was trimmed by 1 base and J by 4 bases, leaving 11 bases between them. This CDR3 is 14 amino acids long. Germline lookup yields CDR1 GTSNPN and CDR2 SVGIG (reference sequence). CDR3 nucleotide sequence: TGTGCCTGGAGTGGACACTCGGGGAATCAGCCCCAGCATTTT. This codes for CAWSGHSGNQPQHF. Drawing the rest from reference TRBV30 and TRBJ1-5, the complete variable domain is SQTIHQWPATLVQPVGSPLSLECTVEGTSNPNLYWYRQAAGRGLQLLFYSVGIGQISSEVPQNLSASRPQDRQFILSSKKLLLSDSGFYLCAWSGHSGNQPQHFGDGTRLSIL.

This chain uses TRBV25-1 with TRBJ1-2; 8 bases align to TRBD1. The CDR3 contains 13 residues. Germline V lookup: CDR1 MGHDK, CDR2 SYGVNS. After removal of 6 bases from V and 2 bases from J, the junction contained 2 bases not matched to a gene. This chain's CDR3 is CASRQGENYGYTF. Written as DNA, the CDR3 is TGTGCCAGCAGACAGGGGGAGAACTATGGCTACACCTTC.

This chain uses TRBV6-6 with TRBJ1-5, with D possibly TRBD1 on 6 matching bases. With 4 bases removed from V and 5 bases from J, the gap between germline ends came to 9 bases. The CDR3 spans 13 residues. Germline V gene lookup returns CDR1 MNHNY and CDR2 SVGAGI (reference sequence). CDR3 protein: CASSSQGHQPQHF. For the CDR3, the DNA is TGTGCCAGCAGTTCACAGGGTCATCAGCCCCAGCATTTT.

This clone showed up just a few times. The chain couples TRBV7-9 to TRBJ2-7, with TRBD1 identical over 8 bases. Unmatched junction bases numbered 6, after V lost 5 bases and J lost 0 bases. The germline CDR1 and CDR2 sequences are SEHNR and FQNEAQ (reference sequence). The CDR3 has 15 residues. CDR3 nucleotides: TGTGCCAGCAGCCGACAGGGGCCCAGCTCCTACGAGCAGTACTTC. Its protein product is CASSRQGPSSYEQYF.

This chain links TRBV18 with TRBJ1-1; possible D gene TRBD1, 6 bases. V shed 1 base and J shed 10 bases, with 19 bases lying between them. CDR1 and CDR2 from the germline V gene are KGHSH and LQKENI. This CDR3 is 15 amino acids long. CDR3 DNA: TGTGCCAGCTCACCACTAACGCAGGGGCAATCGGGAGCTTTCTTT. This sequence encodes CASSPLTQGQSGAFF.

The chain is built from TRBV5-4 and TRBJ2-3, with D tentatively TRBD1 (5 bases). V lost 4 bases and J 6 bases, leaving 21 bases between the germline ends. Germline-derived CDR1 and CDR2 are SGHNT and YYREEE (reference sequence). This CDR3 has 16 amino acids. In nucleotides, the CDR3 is TGTGCCAGCAGCCACCCTACTACCGTCTCAGGGGATACGCAGTATTTT. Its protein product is CASSHPTTVSGDTQYF.

This CDR3 is CASSLVDRGEGYTF. The CDR3 DNA sequence: TGTGCCAGCAGCTTGGTTGACAGGGGAGAAGGCTACACCTTC. The chain couples TRBV11-2 to TRBJ1-2, with 8 bases identical to TRBD1. Germline V CDR1 and CDR2: SGHAT, FQNNGV. V lost 3 bases and J lost 8; bases outside the gene matches: 8. The CDR3 runs 14 residues. Full variable domain (outside the CDR3, taken from reference TRBV11-2 and TRBJ1-2): EAGVAQSPRYKIIEKRQSVAFWCNPISGHATLYWYQQILGQGPKLLIQFQNNGVVDDSQLPKDRFSAERLKGVDSTLKIQPAKLEDSAVYLCASSLVDRGEGYTFGSGTRLTVV.

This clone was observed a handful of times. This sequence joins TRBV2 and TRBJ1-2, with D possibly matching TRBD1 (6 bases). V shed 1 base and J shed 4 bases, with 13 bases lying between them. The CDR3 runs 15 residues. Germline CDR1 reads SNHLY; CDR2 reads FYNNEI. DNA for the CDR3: TGTGCCAGCAGTGAAGGGACGGGACACAGCTATGGCTACACCTTC. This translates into CASSEGTGHSYGYTF.

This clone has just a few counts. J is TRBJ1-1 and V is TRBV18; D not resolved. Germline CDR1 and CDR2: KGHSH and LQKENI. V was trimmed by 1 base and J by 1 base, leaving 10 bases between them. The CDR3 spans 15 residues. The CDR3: CASSPRTEWNTEAFF. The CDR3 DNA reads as TGTGCCAGCTCACCACGTACCGAGTGGAACACTGAAGCTTTCTTT.

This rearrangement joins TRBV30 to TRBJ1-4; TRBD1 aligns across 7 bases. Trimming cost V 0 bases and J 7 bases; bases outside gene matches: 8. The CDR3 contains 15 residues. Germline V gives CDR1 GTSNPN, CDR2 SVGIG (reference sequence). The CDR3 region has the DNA TGTGCCTGGAGTGTACCACCAGGGGGGAGTGAAAAACTGTTTTTT. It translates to CAWSVPPGGSEKLFF.

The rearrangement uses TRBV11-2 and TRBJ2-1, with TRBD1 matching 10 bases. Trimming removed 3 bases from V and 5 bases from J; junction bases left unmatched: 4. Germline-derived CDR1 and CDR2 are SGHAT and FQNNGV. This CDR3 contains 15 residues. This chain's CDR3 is CASSLGQGTHNEQFF. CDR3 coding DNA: TGTGCCAGCAGCTTGGGACAGGGGACCCACAATGAGCAGTTCTTC.

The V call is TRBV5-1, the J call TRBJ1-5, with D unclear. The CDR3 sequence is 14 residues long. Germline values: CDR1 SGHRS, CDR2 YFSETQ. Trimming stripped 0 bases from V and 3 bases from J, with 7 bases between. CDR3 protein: CASSLDSSNQPQHF. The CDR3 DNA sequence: TGCGCCAGCAGCTTGGACAGCTCCAATCAGCCCCAGCATTTT.

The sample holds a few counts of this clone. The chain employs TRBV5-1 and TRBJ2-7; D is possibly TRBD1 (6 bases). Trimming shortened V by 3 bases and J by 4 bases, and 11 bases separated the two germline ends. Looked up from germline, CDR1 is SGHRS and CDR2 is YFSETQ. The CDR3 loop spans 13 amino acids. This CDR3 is CASSYGTSYEQYF. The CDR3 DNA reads TGCGCCAGCAGCTATGGGACAAGTTACGAGCAGTACTTC.

The CDR3 spells CASSLISGPPSTDTQYF. CDR3 sequence (DNA): TGTGCCAGCAGCTTAATAAGCGGGCCGCCTAGCACAGATACGCAGTATTTT. V and J are TRBV7-2 and TRBJ2-3, with D possibly being TRBD2 (6 bases). The germline V gene encodes CDR1 SGHTA and CDR2 FQGNSA. CDR3 length equals 17 residues. The V end was cut by 2 bases, the J end by 0 bases, with 15 bases between. The full variable domain, its missing parts supplied by reference TRBV7-2 and TRBJ2-3, is GAGVSQSPSNKVTEKGKDVELRCDPISGHTALYWYRQSLGQGLEFLIYFQGNSAPDKSGLPSDRFSAERTGGSVSTLTIQRTQQEDSAVYLCASSLISGPPSTDTQYFGPGTRLTVL.